This is a list of T cell receptor beta chains from one sample in a study of OX40 agonist ivuxolimab in advanced cancers. Only in-frame clones appear in the TCRdb table, and some are missing; sequencing was by immunoSEQ multiplex PCR. The sample has around 140,000 clones, approximately 90% seen once. Here the sequenced sample was CD4+ or CD8+ T cells sorted from blood, taken in a trial of the OX40 agonist ivuxolimab. The receptors shown here come from an adult with an advanced solid tumor such as melanoma, head and neck, liver or kidney cancer. The CDR3 runs from the conserved cysteine through the conserved F or W. A D gene is named only where the DNA matches it firmly. The size field is filled for only some rows; it gives once, few, many or a size class.

TRBJ2-1	-	TRBD2	TRBV7-3	CASSQRLAGVSEQFF	TGTGCCAGCAGCCAAAGACTAGCGGGAGTGAGTGAGCAGTTCTTC
TRBJ1-3	-	-	TRBV19	CASSETQGSYSGNTIYF	TGTGCCAGTAGCGAAACTCAGGGGTCTTATAGTGGAAACACCATATATTTT
TRBJ2-7	-	TRBD2	TRBV7-9	CASSFDSGSTYEQYF	TGTGCCAGCAGCTTTGATAGCGGGAGCACCTACGAGCAGTACTTC
TRBJ2-5	-	-	TRBV28	CASSLIGGPQETQYF	TGTGCCAGCAGTTTAATAGGGGGTCCCCAAGAGACCCAGTACTTC
TRBJ2-7	-	TRBD1	TRBV19	CASSPTGMRYEQYF	TGTGCCAGTAGCCCGACAGGGATGAGGTACGAGCAGTACTTC
TRBJ1-4	-	TRBD1	TRBV4-3	CASSMGQGYEKLFF	TGCGCCAGCAGCATGGGACAGGGGTATGAAAAACTGTTTTTT
TRBJ2-1	-	-	TRBV28	CASSFSRIFPGEQFF	TGTGCCAGCAGTTTCTCGCGCATCTTCCCCGGTGAGCAGTTCTTC
TRBJ2-7	-	TRBD1	TRBV5-5	CASSVTGTAYEQYF	TGTGCCAGCAGCGTTACCGGGACAGCCTACGAGCAGTACTTC
TRBJ1-5	-	-	TRBV5-4	CASSLGGQQPQHF	TGTGCCAGCAGCTTGGGGGGGCAGCAGCCCCAGCATTTT
TRBJ2-1	-	TRBD2	TRBV7-3	CASSQGGSGRYNEQFF	TGTGCCAGCAGCCAAGGGGGTAGCGGGAGGTACAATGAGCAGTTCTTC
TRBJ2-7	once	TRBD1	TRBV18	CASSPGQGAYEQYF	TGTGCCAGCTCACCGGGACAGGGGGCCTACGAGCAGTACTTC
TRBJ2-5	-	TRBD2	TRBV6-1	CASRAGQQETQYF	TGTGCCAGCAGAGCGGGGCAACAAGAGACCCAGTACTTC
TRBJ2-3	-	-	TRBV13	CASSLPEQGPGTDTQYF	TGTGCCAGCAGCTTACCTGAACAGGGTCCCGGCACAGATACGCAGTATTTT
TRBJ1-3	-	-	TRBV7-6	CASSLDETAGNTIYF	TGTGCCAGCAGCTTAGATGAGACAGCTGGAAACACCATATATTTT
TRBJ1-1	-	-	TRBV5-1	CASSLGHVGTEAFF	TGCGCCAGCAGCTTGGGGCATGTGGGCACTGAAGCTTTCTTT
TRBJ2-3	-	-	TRBV19	CASSEFGTRGTDTQYF	TGTGCCAGTAGCGAGTTCGGGACGAGGGGCACAGATACGCAGTATTTT
TRBJ1-2	-	TRBD1	TRBV4-3	CASSQVATGVIYGYTF	TGCGCCAGCAGCCAAGTTGCCACAGGGGTCATCTATGGCTACACCTTC
TRBJ2-3	-	TRBD1	TRBV30	CAWSGGDRGGDTQYF	TGTGCCTGGAGTGGAGGGGACAGGGGCGGAGATACGCAGTATTTT
TRBJ2-2	-	TRBD1	TRBV6-5	CASSRTGANTGELFF	TGTGCCAGCAGCCGGACAGGCGCGAACACCGGGGAGCTGTTTTTT